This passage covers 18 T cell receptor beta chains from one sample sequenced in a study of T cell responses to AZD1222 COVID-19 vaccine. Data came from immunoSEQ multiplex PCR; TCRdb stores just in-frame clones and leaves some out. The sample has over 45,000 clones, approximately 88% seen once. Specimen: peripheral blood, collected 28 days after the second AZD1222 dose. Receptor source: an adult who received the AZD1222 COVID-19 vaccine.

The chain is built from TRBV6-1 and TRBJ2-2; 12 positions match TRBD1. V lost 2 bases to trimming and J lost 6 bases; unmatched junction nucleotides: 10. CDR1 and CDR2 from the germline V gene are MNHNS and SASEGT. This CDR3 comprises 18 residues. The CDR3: CASSERLRDRGRSGELFF. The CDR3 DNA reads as TGTGCCAGCAGTGAACGCCTCCGGGACAGGGGGCGGTCCGGGGAGCTGTTTTTT.

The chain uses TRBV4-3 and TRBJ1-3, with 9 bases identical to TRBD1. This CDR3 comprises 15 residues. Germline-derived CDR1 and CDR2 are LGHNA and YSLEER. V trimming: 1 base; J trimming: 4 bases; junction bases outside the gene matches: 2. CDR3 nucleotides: TGCGCCAGCAGCCAAGGGACAGGGGCCGGAAACACCATATATTTT. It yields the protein CASSQGTGAGNTIYF.

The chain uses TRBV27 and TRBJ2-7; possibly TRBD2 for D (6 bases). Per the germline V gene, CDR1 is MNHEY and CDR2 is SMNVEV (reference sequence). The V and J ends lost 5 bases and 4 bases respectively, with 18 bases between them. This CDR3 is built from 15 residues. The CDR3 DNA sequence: TGTGCCAGCAGTGGCTCCGGGACTGTACTATACGAGCAGTACTTC. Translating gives CASSGSGTVLYEQYF.

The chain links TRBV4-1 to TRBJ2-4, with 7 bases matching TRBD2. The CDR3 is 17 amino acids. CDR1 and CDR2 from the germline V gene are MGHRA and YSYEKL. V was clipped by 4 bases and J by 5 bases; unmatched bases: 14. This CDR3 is CASSRGGLVRGENIQYF. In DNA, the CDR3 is TGCGCCAGCAGCCGAGGTGGACTAGTTAGAGGGGAAAACATTCAGTACTTC.

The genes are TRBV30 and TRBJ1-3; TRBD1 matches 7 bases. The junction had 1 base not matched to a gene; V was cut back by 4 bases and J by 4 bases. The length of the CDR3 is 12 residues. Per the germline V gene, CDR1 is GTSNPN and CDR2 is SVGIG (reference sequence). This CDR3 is CAWNRGGNTIYF. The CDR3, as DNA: TGTGCCTGGAACAGGGGAGGAAACACCATATATTTT.

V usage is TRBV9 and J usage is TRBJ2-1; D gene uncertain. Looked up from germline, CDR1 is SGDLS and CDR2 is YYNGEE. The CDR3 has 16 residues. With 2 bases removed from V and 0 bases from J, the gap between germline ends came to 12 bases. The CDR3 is CASSVLGSSSYNEQFF. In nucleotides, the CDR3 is TGTGCCAGCAGCGTCCTTGGTTCTAGCTCCTACAATGAGCAGTTCTTC.

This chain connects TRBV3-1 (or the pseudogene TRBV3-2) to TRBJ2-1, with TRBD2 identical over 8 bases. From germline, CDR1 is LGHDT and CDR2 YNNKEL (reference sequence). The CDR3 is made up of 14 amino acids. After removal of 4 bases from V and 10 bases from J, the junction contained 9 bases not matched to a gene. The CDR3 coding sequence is TGTGCCAGCAGCCCACCGGGACTAGGCGGGGAGCAGTTCTTC. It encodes CASSPPGLGGEQFF.

DNA for the CDR3: TGCGCCAGCAGCCCGGACAGGGGGCAGGATCAGCCCCAGCATTTT. Protein sequence: CASSPDRGQDQPQHF. The rearrangement uses TRBV5-1 and TRBJ1-5; 11 bases map to TRBD1. Trimming took 4 bases from V and 5 from J; bases not matched to a gene: 5. CDR1 and CDR2 (germline): SGHRS, YFSETQ. This CDR3 spans 15 amino acids.

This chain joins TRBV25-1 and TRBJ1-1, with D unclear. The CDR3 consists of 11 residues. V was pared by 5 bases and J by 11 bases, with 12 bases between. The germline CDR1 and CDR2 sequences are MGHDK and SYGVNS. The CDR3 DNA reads TGTGCCAGCAGTATTTTCCCGGGGGCTTTCTTT. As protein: CASSIFPGAFF.

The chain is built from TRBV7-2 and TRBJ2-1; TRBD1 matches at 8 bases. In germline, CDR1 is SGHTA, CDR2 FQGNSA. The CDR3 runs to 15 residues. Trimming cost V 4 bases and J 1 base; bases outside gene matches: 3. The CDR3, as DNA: TGTGCCAGCAGCTCCGACAGGGGATCCTACAATGAGCAGTTCTTC. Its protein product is CASSSDRGSYNEQFF.

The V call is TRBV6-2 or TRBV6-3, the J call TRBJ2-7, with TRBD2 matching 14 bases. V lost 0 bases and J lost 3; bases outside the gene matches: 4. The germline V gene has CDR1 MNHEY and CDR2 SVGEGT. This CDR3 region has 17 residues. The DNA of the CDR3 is TGTGCCAGCAGTTACTCACCCGGGACTAGCGGGAGCTACGAGCAGTACTTC. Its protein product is CASSYSPGTSGSYEQYF.

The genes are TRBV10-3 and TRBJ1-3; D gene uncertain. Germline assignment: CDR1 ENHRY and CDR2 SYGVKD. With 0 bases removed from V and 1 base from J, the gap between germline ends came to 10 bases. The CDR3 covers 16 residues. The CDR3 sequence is CAISESGRRSGNTIYF. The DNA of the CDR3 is TGTGCCATCAGTGAGTCTGGCAGAAGATCTGGAAACACCATATATTTT.

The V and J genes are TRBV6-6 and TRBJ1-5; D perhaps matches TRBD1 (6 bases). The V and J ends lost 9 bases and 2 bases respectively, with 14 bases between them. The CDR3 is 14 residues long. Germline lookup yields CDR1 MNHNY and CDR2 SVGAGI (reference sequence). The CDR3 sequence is CASADSRRNQPQHF. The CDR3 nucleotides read TGTGCCAGTGCGGACAGCCGACGCAATCAGCCCCAGCATTTT.

The CDR3 loop reads CASRSDRGTDTQYF. The DNA of the CDR3 is TGTGCCAGCAGGTCCGACAGGGGCACAGATACGCAGTATTTT. The chain joins TRBV6-5 to TRBJ2-3; 7 bases are shared with TRBD1. This CDR3 spans 14 amino acids. The V segment lost 6 bases and the J segment 1 base; nucleotides outside the gene matches: 4. Looked up from germline, CDR1 is MNHEY and CDR2 is SVGAGI.

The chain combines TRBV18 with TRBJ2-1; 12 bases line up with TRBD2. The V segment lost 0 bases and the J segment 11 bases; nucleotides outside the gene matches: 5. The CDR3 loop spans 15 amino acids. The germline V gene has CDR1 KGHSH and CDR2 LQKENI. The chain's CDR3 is CASSPPEGLAGQQFF. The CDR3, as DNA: TGTGCCAGCTCACCACCGGAGGGACTAGCGGGCCAGCAGTTCTTC.

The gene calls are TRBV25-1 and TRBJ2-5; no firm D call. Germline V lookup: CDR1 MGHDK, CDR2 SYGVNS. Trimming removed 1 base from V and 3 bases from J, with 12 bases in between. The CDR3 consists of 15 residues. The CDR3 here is CASSEFVVEKETQYF. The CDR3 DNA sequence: TGTGCCAGCAGTGAATTCGTGGTTGAAAAAGAGACCCAGTACTTC.

The CDR3 reads CASSPPLDAGFKDGQAFF. In nucleotides, the CDR3 is TGTGCCAGCAGCCCCCCCTTGGATGCAGGGTTTAAAGATGGCCAAGCTTTCTTT. The chain couples TRBV7-9 to TRBJ1-1, with D possibly TRBD1 on 5 matching bases. V was trimmed by 5 bases and J by 9 bases, leaving 31 bases between them. CDR1 is SEHNR, CDR2 FQNEAQ, per germline (reference sequence). CDR3 length: 18 residues.

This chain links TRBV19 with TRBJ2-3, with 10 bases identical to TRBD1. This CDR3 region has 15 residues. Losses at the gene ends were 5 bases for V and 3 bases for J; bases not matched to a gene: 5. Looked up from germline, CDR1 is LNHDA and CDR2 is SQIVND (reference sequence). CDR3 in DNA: TGTGCCAGTAGTGCACCGGGACAGGGGACAGATACGCAGTATTTT. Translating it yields CASSAPGQGTDTQYF. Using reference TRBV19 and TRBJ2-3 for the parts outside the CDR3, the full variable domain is DGGITQSPKYLFRKEGQNVTLSCEQNLNHDAMYWYRQDPGQGLRLIYYSQIVNDFQKGDIAEGYSVSREKKESFPLTVTSAQKNPTAFYLCASSAPGQGTDTQYFGPGTRLTVL.